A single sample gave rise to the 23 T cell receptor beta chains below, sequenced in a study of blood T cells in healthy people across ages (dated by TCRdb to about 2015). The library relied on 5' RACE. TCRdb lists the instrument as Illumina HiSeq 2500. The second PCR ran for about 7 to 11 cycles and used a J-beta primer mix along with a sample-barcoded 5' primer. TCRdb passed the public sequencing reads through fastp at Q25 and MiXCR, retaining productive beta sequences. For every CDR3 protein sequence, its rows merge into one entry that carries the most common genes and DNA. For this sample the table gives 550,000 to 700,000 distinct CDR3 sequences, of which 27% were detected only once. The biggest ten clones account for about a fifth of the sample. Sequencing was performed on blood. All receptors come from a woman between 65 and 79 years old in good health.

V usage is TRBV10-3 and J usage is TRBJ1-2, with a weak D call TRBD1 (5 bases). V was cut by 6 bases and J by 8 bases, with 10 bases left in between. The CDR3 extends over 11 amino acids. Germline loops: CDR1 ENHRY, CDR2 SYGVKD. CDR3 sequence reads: CAIRGEGGYTF. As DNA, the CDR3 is TGTGCCATCAGGGGGGAAGGCGGCTACACCTTC.

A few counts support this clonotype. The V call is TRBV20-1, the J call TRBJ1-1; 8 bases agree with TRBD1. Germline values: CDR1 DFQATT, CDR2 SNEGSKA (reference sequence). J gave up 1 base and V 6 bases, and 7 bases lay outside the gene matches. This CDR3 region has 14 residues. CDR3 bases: TGCAGTGCAAACGACAGGGGCTCGAACACTGAAGCTTTCTTT. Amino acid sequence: CSANDRGSNTEAFF.

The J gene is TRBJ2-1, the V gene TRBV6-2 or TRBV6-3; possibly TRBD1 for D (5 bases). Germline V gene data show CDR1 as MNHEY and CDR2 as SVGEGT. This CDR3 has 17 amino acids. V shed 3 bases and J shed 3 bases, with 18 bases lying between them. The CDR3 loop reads CASSYSRDGKIYNEQFF. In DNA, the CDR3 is TGTGCCAGCAGTTATTCCAGGGATGGAAAGATCTACAATGAGCAGTTCTTC.

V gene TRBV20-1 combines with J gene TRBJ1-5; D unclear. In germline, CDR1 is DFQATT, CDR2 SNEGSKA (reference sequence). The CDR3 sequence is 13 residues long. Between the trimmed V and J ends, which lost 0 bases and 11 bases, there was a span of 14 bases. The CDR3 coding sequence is TGCAGTGCTAGAGATCATAAGGAGAAAGCCCAGCATTTT. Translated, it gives CSARDHKEKAQHF.

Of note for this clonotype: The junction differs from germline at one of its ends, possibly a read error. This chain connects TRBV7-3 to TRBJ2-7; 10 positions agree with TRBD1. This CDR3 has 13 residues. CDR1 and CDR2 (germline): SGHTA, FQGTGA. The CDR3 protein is CARSSRDRGEQYF. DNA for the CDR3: TGTGCCCGCAGCAGCCGGGACAGGGGTGAGCAGTACTTC.

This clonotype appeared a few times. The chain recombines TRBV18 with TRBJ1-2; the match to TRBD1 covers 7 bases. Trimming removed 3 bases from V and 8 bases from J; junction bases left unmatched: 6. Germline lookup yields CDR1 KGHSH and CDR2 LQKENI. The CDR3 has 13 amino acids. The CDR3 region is CASSPGTVSGYTF. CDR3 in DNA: TGTGCCAGCTCACCTGGGACAGTAAGCGGCTACACCTTC.

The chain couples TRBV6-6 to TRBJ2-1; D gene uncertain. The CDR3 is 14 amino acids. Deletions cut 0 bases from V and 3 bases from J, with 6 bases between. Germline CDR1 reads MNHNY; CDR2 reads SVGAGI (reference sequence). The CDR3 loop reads CASSYSRSYNEQFF. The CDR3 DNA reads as TGTGCCAGCAGTTACTCTCGCAGCTACAATGAGCAGTTCTTC.

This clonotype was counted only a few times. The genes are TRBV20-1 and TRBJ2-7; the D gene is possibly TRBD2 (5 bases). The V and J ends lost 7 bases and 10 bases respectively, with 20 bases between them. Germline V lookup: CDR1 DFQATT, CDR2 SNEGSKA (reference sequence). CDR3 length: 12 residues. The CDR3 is CSVGKVSSEQYF. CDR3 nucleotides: TGCAGTGTCGGGAAGGTGAGCTCCGAACAGTACTTC.

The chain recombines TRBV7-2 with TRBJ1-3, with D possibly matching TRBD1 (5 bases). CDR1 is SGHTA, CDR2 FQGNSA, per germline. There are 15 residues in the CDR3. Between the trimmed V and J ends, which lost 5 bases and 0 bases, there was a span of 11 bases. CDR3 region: CASSHPGDSGNTIYF. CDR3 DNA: TGTGCCAGCAGCCACCCGGGGGACTCTGGAAACACCATATATTTT.

CDR3 coding DNA: TGTGCCAGCAGCCAAGATGAGGGGGAGACCCAGTACTTC. Amino acids: CASSQDEGETQYF. The J gene is TRBJ2-5, the V gene TRBV14; D might be TRBD1 or TRBD2, each matching 5 bases. The CDR3 has 13 residues. The V end lost 0 bases, the J end lost 5 bases, and 7 bases lay between the germline ends. CDR1 and CDR2 from the germline V gene are SGHDN and FVKESK.

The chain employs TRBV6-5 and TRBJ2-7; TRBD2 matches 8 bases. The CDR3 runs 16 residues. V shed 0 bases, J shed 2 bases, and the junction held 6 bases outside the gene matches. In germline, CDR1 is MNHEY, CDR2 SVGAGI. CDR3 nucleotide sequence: TGTGCCAGCAGTTACTCTGGCGGGGGGTCAGCCTACGAGCAGTACTTC. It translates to CASSYSGGGSAYEQYF.

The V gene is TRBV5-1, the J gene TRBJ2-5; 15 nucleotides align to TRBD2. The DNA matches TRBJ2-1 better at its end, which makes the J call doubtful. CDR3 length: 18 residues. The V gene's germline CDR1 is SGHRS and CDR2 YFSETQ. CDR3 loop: CASSLTGTSGGTVNEQFF. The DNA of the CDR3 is TGCGCCAGCAGCTTGACCGGGACTAGCGGGGGGACCGTCAATGAGCAGTTCTTC.

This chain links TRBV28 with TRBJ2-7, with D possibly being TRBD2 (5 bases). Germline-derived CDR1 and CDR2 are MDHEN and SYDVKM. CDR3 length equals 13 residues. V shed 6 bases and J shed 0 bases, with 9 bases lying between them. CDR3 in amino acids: CASSPGFSYEQYF. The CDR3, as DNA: TGTGCCAGCAGCCCGGGGTTCTCCTACGAGCAGTACTTC. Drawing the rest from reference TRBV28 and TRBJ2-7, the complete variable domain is DVKVTQSSRYLVKRTGEKVFLECVQDMDHENMFWYRQDPGLGLRLIYFSYDVKMKEKGDIPEGYSVSREKKERFSLILESASTNQTSMYLCASSPGFSYEQYFGPGTRLTVT.

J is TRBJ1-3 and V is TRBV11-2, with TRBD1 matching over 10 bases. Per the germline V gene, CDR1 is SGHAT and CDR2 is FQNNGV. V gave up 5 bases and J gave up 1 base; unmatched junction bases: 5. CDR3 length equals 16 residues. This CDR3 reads CASSGRTGGSGNTIYF. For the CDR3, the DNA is TGTGCCAGCAGCGGGCGGACAGGGGGGTCTGGAAACACCATATATTTT.

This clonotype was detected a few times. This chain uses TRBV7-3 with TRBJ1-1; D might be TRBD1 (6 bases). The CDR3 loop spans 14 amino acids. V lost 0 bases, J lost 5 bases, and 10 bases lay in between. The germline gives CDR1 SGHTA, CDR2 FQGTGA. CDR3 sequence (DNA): TGTGCCAGCAGCTTAACGCGGCAGGGGACTGAAGCTTTCTTT. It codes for CASSLTRQGTEAFF.

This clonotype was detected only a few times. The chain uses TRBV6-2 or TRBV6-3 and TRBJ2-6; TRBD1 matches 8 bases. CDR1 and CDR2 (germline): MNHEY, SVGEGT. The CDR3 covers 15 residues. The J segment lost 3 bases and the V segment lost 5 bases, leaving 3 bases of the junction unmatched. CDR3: CASSQTGVGANVLTF. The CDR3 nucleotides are TGTGCCAGCAGTCAGACAGGGGTTGGGGCCAACGTCCTGACTTTC.

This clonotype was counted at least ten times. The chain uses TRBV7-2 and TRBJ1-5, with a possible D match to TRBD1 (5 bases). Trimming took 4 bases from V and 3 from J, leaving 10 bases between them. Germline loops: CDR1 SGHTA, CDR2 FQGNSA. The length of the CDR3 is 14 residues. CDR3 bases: TGTGCCAGCAGCTACGAGGGGTCCAATCAGCCCCAGCATTTT. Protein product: CASSYEGSNQPQHF. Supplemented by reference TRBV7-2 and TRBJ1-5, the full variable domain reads GAGVSQSPSNKVTEKGKDVELRCDPISGHTALYWYRQSLGQGLEFLIYFQGNSAPDKSGLPSDRFSAERTGGSVSTLTIQRTQQEDSAVYLCASSYEGSNQPQHFGDGTRLSIL.

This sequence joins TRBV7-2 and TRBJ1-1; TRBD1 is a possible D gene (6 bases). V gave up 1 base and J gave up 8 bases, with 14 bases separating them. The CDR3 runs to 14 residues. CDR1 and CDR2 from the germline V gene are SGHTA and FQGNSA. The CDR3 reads CASSLGSGDREAFF. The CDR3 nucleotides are TGTGCCAGCAGCTTAGGAAGCGGAGACAGGGAAGCTTTCTTT.

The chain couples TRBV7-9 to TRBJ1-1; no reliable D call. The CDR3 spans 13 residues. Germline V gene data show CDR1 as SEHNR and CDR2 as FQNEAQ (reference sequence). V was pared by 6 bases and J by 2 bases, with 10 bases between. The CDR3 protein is CASREQYNTEAFF. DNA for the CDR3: TGTGCCAGCAGGGAGCAGTACAACACTGAAGCTTTCTTT. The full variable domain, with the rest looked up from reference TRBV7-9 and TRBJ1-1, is DTGVSQNPRHKITKRGQNVTFRCDPISEHNRLYWYRQTLGQGPEFLTYFQNEAQLEKSRLLSDRFSAERPKGSFSTLEIQRTEQGDSAMYLCASREQYNTEAFFGQGTRLTVV.

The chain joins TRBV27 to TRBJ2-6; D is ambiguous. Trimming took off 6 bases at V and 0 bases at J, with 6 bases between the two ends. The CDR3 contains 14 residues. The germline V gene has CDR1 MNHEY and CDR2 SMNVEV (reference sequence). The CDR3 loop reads CASRISSGANVLTF. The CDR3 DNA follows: TGTGCCAGCAGGATTAGCTCTGGGGCCAACGTCCTGACTTTC.

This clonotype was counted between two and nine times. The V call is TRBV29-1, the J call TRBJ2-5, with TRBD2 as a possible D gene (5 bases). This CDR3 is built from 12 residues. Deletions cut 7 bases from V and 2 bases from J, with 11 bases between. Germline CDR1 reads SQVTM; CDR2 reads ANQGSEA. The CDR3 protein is CSGRQNQETQYF. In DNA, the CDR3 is TGCAGCGGGAGGCAGAATCAAGAGACCCAGTACTTC.

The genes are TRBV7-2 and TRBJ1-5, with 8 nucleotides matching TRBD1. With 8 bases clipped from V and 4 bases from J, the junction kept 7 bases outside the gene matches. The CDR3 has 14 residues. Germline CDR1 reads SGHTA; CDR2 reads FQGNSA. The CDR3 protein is CASGGQGPNQPQHF. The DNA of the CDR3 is TGTGCCAGCGGCGGACAGGGACCGAATCAGCCCCAGCATTTT.

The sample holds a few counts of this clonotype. This chain's CDR3 is CASSLDPGHQYGYTF. The CDR3 nucleotides read TGCGCCAGCAGCTTGGACCCGGGACACCAGTATGGCTACACCTTC. The chain carries TRBV5-1 and TRBJ1-2; tentatively, D is TRBD1 (6 bases). This CDR3 spans 15 amino acids. V gave up 0 bases and J gave up 5 bases, with 14 bases separating them. In germline, CDR1 is SGHRS, CDR2 YFSETQ.